This T cell receptor (beta chain) was sequenced for a study of OX40 agonist ivuxolimab in advanced cancers. Overall study: Each patient was given ivuxolimab into a vein every 2 weeks, at 0.01 to 10 mg/kg. Dose-escalation patients were diagnosed with hepatocellular carcinoma, melanoma, renal cell cancer or head and neck cancer. People who had prior anti-PD-1, anti-PD-L1 or anti-CTLA-4 therapy could take part, and approximately 43% had some. Study outcomes and limitations: Clonal expansion by week 6 occurred in CD4+ and CD8+ blood T cells (at 0.1 to 3.0 mg/kg).

With regard to this clone: Its antigen is undetermined.

Libraries were prepared by immunoSEQ multiplex PCR; TCRdb keeps only in-frame clonotypes and omits some of them. The table lists about 39,000 clones, 92% of them singletons, with less than 25% in the top ten. The CDR3 is made up of 13 amino acids. The ends were cut back, 4 bases at V and 4 bases at J, with 8 bases in the middle. CDR1 MNHEY and CDR2 SMNVEV come from the germline V gene (reference sequence). The sample in question was CD4+ or CD8+ T cells sorted from blood, obtained in a trial of the OX40 agonist ivuxolimab. The receptor was derived from an adult with an advanced solid tumor such as melanoma, head and neck, liver or kidney cancer. The chain combines TRBV27 with TRBJ2-1; no reliable D call. The CDR3 here is CASSYLDYNEQFF. The CDR3 bases are TGTGCCAGCAGTTACCTAGATTACAATGAGCAGTTCTTC.